There are a few counts of the clone carrying this T cell receptor beta chain. Its antigen is unknown. This sample is part of a study of a mutant IDH1 vaccine in newly diagnosed glioma. Overall study context: In some groups vaccination began 4-6 weeks post-radiotherapy; others received it with temozolomide. The study's findings and limits: Pseudoprogression seemed unrelated to changes in top peripheral T cell clonotypes.

The germline V and J ends were trimmed by 1 base and 3 bases, with 9 bases remaining between them. Germline CDR1 and CDR2: ENHRY and SYGVKD. CDR3 size: 14 residues. Measured with immunoSEQ multiplex PCR; TCRdb has only the in-frame clones, and not every one. In the table there are about 50,000 clones, around 92% of which are singletons. The time point: week 35, safety follow-up. A 20-mer mutant IDH1 peptide at 300 ug was injected subcutaneously with topical imiquimod. The vaccination schedule gave patients eight doses in weeks 1, 3, 5, 7, 11, 15, 19 and 23. Astrocytomas found in donors were new, WHO grade 3 or 4, IDH1-mutant and ATRX-lost.

This TCR was sampled from a man aged 45-60 years with glioma. The specimen was PBMCs, collected from a glioma patient whose treatment included an IDH1 peptide vaccine. The chain is built from TRBV10-3 and TRBJ1-2; maybe TRBD1 (5 bases). The CDR3, as DNA: TGTGCCATCAGTGAGTACAGGAGCTACTATGGCTACACCTTC. Its protein is CAISEYRSYYGYTF.